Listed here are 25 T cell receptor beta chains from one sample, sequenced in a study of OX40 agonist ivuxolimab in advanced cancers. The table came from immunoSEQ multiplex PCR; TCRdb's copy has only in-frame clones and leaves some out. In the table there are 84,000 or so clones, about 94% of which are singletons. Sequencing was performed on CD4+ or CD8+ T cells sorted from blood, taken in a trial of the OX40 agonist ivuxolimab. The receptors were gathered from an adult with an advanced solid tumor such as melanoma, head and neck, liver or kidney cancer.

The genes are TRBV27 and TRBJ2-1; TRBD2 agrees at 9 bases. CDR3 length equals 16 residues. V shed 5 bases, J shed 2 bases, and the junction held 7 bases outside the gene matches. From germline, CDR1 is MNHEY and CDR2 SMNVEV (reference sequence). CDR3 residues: CASSKNSGRPYNEQFF. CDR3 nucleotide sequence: TGTGCCAGCAGTAAGAACAGCGGGAGGCCCTACAATGAGCAGTTCTTC.

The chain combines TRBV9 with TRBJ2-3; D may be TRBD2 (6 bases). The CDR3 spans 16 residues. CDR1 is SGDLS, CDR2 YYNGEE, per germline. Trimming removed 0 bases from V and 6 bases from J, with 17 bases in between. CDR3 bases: TGTGCCAGCAGCGTAGCGGCGGACCGGGAGTGGGATACGCAGTATTTT. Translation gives CASSVAADREWDTQYF.

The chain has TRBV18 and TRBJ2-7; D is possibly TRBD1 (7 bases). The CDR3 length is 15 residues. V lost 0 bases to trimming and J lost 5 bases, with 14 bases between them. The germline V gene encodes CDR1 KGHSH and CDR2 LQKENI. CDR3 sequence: CASSPPGQGGNEQYF. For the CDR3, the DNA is TGTGCCAGCTCACCACCCGGGCAGGGGGGCAACGAGCAGTACTTC.

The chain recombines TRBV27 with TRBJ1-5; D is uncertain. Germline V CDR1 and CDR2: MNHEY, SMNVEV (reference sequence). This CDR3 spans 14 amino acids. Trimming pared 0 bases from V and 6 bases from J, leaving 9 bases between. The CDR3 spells CASSLSAGVQPQHF. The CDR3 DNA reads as TGTGCCAGCAGTTTATCCGCGGGAGTTCAGCCCCAGCATTTT.

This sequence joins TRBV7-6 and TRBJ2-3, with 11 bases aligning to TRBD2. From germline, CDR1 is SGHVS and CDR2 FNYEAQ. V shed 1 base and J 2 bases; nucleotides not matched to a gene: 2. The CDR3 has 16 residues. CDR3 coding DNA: TGTGCCAGCAGCTTAGAACTAGCGGGAGTCACAGATACGCAGTATTTT. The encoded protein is CASSLELAGVTDTQYF.

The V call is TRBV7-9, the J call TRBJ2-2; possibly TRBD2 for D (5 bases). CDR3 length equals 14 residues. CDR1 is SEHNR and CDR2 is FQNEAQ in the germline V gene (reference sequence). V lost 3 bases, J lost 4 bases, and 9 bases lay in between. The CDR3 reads CASSFAGVTGELFF. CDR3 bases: TGTGCCAGCAGCTTCGCCGGGGTCACCGGGGAGCTGTTTTTT.

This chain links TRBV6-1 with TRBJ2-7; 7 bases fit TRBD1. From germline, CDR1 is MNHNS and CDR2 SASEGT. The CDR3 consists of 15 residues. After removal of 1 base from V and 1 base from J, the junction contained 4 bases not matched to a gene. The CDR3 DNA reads TGTGCCAGCAGTGAAGGGACAGGCTGGTCCTACGAGCAGTACTTC. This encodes CASSEGTGWSYEQYF.

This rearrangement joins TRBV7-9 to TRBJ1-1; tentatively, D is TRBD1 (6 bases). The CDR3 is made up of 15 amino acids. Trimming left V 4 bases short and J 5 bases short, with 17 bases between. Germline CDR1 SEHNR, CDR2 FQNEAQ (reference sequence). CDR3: CASSSPPTGPTEAFF. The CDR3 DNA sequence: TGTGCCAGCAGCTCACCCCCCACAGGGCCAACTGAAGCTTTCTTT.

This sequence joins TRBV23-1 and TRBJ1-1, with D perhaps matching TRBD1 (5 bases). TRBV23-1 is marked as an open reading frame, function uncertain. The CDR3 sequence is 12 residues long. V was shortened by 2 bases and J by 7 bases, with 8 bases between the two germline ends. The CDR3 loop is CASSQEGIEAFF. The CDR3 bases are TGCGCCAGCAGTCAAGAGGGGATTGAAGCTTTCTTT.

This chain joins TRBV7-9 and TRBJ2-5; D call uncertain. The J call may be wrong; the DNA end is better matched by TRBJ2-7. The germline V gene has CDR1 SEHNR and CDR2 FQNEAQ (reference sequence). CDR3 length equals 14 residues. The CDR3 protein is CASSLPGRPYEQYF. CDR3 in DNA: TGTGCCAGCAGCTTACCCGGACGTCCCTACGAGCAGTACTTC.

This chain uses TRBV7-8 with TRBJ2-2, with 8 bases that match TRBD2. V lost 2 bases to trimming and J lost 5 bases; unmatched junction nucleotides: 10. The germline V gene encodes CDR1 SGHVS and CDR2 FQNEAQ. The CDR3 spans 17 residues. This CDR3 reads CASSLLPLAGGTGELFF. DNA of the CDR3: TGTGCCAGCAGCTTACTCCCCCTAGCGGGCGGGACCGGGGAGCTGTTTTTT.

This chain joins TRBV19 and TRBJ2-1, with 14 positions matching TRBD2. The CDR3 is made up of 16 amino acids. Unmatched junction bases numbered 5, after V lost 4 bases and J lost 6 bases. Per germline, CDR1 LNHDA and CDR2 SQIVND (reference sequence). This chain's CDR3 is CASSRQGLAGVNEQFF. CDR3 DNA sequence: TGTGCCAGTAGTAGACAGGGACTAGCGGGAGTCAATGAGCAGTTCTTC.

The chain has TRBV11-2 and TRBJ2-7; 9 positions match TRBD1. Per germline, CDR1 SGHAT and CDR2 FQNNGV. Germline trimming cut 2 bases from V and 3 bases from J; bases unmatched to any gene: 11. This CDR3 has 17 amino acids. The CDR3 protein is CASSLYFLGQGNYEQYF. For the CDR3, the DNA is TGTGCCAGCAGCTTATATTTTTTGGGACAGGGAAACTACGAGCAGTACTTC.

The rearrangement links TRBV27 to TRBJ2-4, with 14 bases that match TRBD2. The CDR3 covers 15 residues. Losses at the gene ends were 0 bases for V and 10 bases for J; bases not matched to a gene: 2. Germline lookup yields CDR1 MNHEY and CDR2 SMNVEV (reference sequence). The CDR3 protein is CASSLSGTSGRIQYF. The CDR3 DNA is TGTGCCAGCAGTTTATCCGGGACTAGCGGGAGAATTCAGTACTTC.

The CDR3: CASLIGTMNTEAFF. The CDR3 bases are TGTGCCAGCCTAATTGGGACCATGAACACTGAAGCTTTCTTT. This sequence joins TRBV7-2 and TRBJ1-1, with a possible D match to TRBD1 (5 bases). The CDR3 has 14 residues. The germline CDR1 and CDR2 sequences are SGHTA and FQGNSA. The V and J ends lost 8 bases and 0 bases respectively, with 13 bases between them. Filled out from reference TRBV7-2 and TRBJ1-1, the complete variable domain reads GAGVSQSPSNKVTEKGKDVELRCDPISGHTALYWYRQSLGQGLEFLIYFQGNSAPDKSGLPSDRFSAERTGGSVSTLTIQRTQQEDSAVYLCASLIGTMNTEAFFGQGTRLTVV.

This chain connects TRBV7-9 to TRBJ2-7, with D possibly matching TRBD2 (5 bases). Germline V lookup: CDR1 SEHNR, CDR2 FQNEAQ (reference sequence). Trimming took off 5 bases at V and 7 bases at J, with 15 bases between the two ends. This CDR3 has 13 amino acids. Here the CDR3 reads CASSPRALEEQYF. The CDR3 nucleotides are TGTGCCAGCAGCCCGAGGGCCCTCGAGGAGCAGTACTTC.

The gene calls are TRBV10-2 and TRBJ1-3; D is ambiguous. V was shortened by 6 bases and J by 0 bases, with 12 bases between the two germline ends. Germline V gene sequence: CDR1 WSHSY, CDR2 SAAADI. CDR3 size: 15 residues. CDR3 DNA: TGCGCCAGCAGCGATCGGGTCGCCTCTGGAAACACCATATATTTT. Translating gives CASSDRVASGNTIYF.

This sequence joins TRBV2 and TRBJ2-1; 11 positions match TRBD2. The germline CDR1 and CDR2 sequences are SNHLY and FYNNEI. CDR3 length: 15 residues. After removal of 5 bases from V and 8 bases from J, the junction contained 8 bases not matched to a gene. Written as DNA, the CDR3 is TGTGCCAGCAGTCCCACTAGCGGGAGACACTATGAGCAGTTCTTC. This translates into CASSPTSGRHYEQFF.

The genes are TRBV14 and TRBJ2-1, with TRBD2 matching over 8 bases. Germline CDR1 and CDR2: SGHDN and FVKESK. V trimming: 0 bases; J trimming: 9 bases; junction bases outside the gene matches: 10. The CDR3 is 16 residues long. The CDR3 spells CASSQDPAGVGGEQFF. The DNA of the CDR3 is TGTGCCAGCAGCCAAGATCCAGCGGGAGTCGGGGGTGAGCAGTTCTTC.

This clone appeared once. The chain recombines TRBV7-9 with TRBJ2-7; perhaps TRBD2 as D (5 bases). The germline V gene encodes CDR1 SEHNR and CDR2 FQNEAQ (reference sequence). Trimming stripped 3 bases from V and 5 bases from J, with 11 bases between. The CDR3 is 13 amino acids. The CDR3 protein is CASSFLSGNEQYF. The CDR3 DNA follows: TGTGCCAGCAGCTTTCTTTCGGGGAACGAGCAGTACTTC.

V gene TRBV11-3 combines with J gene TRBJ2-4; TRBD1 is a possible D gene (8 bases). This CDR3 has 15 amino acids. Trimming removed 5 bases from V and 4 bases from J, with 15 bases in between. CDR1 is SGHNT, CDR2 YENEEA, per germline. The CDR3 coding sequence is TGTGCCAGCAGCCACGACAGGGGACTAAAAAACATTCAGTACTTC. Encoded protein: CASSHDRGLKNIQYF. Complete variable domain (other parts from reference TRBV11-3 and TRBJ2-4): EAGVVQSPRYKIIEKKQPVAFWCNPISGHNTLYWYLQNLGQGPELLIRYENEEAVDDSQLPKDRFSAERLKGVDSTLKIQPAELGDSAVYLCASSHDRGLKNIQYFGAGTRLSVL.

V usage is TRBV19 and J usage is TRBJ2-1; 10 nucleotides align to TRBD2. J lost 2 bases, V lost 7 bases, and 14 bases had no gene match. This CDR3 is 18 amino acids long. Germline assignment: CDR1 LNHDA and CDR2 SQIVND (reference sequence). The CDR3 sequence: CASTGFGASGSPYNEQFF. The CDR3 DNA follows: TGTGCCAGTACCGGGTTCGGGGCTAGCGGGAGCCCCTACAATGAGCAGTTCTTC.

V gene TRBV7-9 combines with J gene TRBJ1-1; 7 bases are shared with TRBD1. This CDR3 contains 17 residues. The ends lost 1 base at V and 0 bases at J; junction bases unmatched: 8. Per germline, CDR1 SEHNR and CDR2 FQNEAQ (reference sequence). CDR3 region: CASSLEGAGHMNTEAFF. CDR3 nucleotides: TGTGCCAGCAGCTTAGAGGGGGCAGGACACATGAACACTGAAGCTTTCTTT.

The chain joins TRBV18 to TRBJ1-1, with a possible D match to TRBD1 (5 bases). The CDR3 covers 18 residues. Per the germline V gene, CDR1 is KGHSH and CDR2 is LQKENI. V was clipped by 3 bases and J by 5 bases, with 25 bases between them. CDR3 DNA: TGTGCCAGCTCACCTTACTTCCTCAGGGCGGGGAGTGGGACTGAAGCTTTCTTT. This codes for CASSPYFLRAGSGTEAFF.

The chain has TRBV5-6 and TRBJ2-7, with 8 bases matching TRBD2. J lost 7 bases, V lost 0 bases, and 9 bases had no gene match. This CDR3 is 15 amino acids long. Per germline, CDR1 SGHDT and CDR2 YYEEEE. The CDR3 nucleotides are TGTGCCAGCAGCTTGGTCCCCGGGGGGGGCGGGGAGCAGTACTTC. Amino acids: CASSLVPGGGGEQYF.